This TCR beta chain was obtained from a study of blood T cell repertoires in COVID-19 (dated by TCRdb to the early 2020s). In terms of the full investigation: The collaborator samples originated in the United States, Italy and Spain and spanned the acute and convalescent phases of COVID-19. The prospective study material was composed of cDNA or gDNA derived from T cells, B-cell-depleted T cells, or PBMCs. The samples were drawn from the first 160 participants of the ongoing ImmuneRACE study and from 1,254 subjects provided by 6 global collaborators. HLA class I and class II types, where available, came from metadata supplied by the sample provider rather than from assay-based typing. Subjects who had been exposed to COVID-19, were actively infected with it, or had recovered from it provided the deeply sampled blood TCRbeta repertoires that made up the dataset. The repertoires were released in a freely available public database intended as a resource for research on the immune response to SARS-CoV-2. Sample metadata almost always included a de-identified subject ID, COVID-19 status, age in years and sex. Broader findings and caveats from the paper: How much clinical and demographic metadata was included differed by source and by participant, and the metadata was provided uncurated.

TCRbeta CDR3 regions were amplified from genomic DNA by means of the immunoSEQ Assay, a bias-controlled multiplex PCR. For the original study's pipeline: Within the assay, amplification of reference gene primers was used to estimate how many nucleated cells each sample contained. Sequence reads were collapsed and filtered to measure the absolute abundance of every unique TCRbeta CDR3 rearrangement. For each sample, productive Simpson clonality was calculated as the square root of Simpson's diversity index across productive rearrangements. Imported from immuneACCESS, the table was reduced by TCRdb to in-frame sequences with V and J called. These copies leave out some clones; in studies compared against another copy, an unresolved V gene accounts for under half, and the cause of the remainder is not known. V and J calls and clone size are given by that table; D and trimming were obtained from the DNA. The sample table contains nearly 60,000 clones; only one count was recorded for nearly 90% of them. Roughly an eighth of the sample lies in the top ten.

The collaborating institutions used their own protocols to collect whole blood in K2EDTA tubes. For TCRbeta analysis, collaborator samples were shipped as frozen whole blood, as isolated PBMCs, or as DNA extracted from either sample type. On this clone itself: The target of this receptor is not known. Per-nucleotide qualities are absent, and no much larger clonotype sits a single base away.

CDR1 and CDR2 are read off the germline V gene as MDHEN and SYDVKM. Its CDR3 holds 13 amino acids, cysteine through phenylalanine. Here the CDR3 DNA is all that survives: 39 bases in frame from base 1. Clipping removes 5 bases from V and 7 bases from J, with 4 as the unmatched junction base count. This receptor was identified in a man between 60 and 70 years old with active COVID-19. The sample taken for sequencing was peripheral blood. The V gene is TRBV28 and the J gene is TRBJ1-4; the junction holds 7 bases that match TRBD1. The CDR3 region reads CASSLTGVEKLFF. The sequence in DNA is TGTGCCAGCAGTCTTACAGGGGTTGAAAAACTGTTTTTT.